These 15 T cell receptor beta chains originate from one sample sequenced in a study of blood T cell repertoires in COVID-19. Profiled with immunoSEQ multiplex PCR; TCRdb holds only in-frame clones, not every one. In the table there are 200,000 to 250,000 clones, 82% of which are singletons. The sequenced material came from PBMCs or T cells enriched from blood (not recorded which). Receptors were obtained from a woman aged 55-69 years who had recovered from COVID-19.

This sequence joins TRBV7-9 and TRBJ2-3; 9 bases agree with TRBD2. Germline assignment: CDR1 SEHNR and CDR2 FQNEAQ (reference sequence). The V gene end was trimmed by 7 bases and the J gene end by 6 bases; junction bases not matched to a gene: 11. The CDR3 totals 15 residues. CDR3 loop: CASTTRGGAYDTQYF. DNA of the CDR3: TGTGCCAGCACCACACGCGGGGGGGCCTACGATACGCAGTATTTT.

The rearrangement uses TRBV6-5 and TRBJ2-7, with D maybe TRBD2 (5 bases). The V end was cut by 4 bases, the J end by 5 bases, with 15 bases between. Germline V gene lookup returns CDR1 MNHEY and CDR2 SVGAGI. There are 14 residues in the CDR3. The CDR3 sequence: CASSSGIASDEQYF. The CDR3 nucleotides are TGTGCCAGCAGTTCGGGGATTGCCAGCGACGAGCAGTACTTC.

The chain employs TRBV6-2 or TRBV6-3 and TRBJ2-5, with a possible D match to TRBD2 (7 bases). Germline CDR1 MNHEY, CDR2 SVGEGT. V was shortened by 6 bases and J by 5 bases, with 16 bases between the two germline ends. The CDR3 has 14 amino acids. DNA of the CDR3: TGTGCCAGCAGGCCTCGGGGGGCCGGGGAGACCCAGTACTTC. This gives the protein CASRPRGAGETQYF.

The genes are TRBV7-9 and TRBJ2-7; no clear D. The germline V gene has CDR1 SEHNR and CDR2 FQNEAQ (reference sequence). The CDR3 is 14 residues long. The V end was cut by 1 base, the J end by 6 bases, with 13 bases between. The DNA for the CDR3 is TGTGCCAGCAGCTTAGATTGGAGTTGGGTCGAGCAGTACTTC. This gives the protein CASSLDWSWVEQYF. The variable domain in full, with the rest retrieved from reference TRBV7-9 and TRBJ2-7, is DTGVSQNPRHKITKRGQNVTFRCDPISEHNRLYWYRQTLGQGPEFLTYFQNEAQLEKSRLLSDRFSAERPKGSFSTLEIQRTEQGDSAMYLCASSLDWSWVEQYFGPGTRLTVT.

The chain carries TRBV5-1 and TRBJ2-3, with TRBD2 matching 15 bases. The CDR3 has 19 residues. Per the germline V gene, CDR1 is SGHRS and CDR2 is YFSETQ. Losses at the gene ends were 1 base for V and 3 bases for J; bases not matched to a gene: 9. The CDR3 loop is CASSLPGTSGGIVTDTQYF. In DNA form, the CDR3 reads TGCGCCAGCAGCTTGCCTGGGACTAGCGGGGGGATAGTGACAGATACGCAGTATTTT. Supplemented by reference TRBV5-1 and TRBJ2-3, the full variable domain reads KAGVTQTPRYLIKTRGQQVTLSCSPISGHRSVSWYQQTPGQGLQFLFEYFSETQRNKGNFPGRFSGRQFSNSRSEMNVSTLELGDSALYLCASSLPGTSGGIVTDTQYFGPGTRLTVL.

As to this clone: The same CDR3 is also encoded by other DNA sequences in this sample. The chain links TRBV6-5 to TRBJ1-2; perhaps TRBD1 as D (6 bases). From germline, CDR1 is MNHEY and CDR2 SVGAGI. The CDR3 extends over 13 amino acids. V was trimmed by 6 bases and J by 5 bases, leaving 13 bases between them. CDR3 DNA: TGTGCCAGCAGCCTACAGGGAGGGTATGGCTACACCTTC. Amino acid sequence: CASSLQGGYGYTF.

V is TRBV5-4 and J is TRBJ2-2; weak D call: TRBD1 (6 bases). The ends were cut back, 4 bases at V and 6 bases at J, with 7 bases in the middle. CDR1 and CDR2 (germline): SGHNT, YYREEE (reference sequence). There are 12 residues in the CDR3. CDR3 region: CASSAGAGELFF. DNA for the CDR3: TGTGCCAGCAGCGCAGGGGCCGGGGAGCTGTTTTTT. Full variable domain (outside the CDR3, taken from reference TRBV5-4 and TRBJ2-2): ETGVTQSPTHLIKTRGQQVTLRCSSQSGHNTVSWYQQALGQGPQFIFQYYREEENGRGNFPPRFSGLQFPNYSSELNVNALELDDSALYLCASSAGAGELFFGEGSRLTVL.

V is TRBV2 and J is TRBJ1-6; a weak D match, TRBD1 (6 bases). The germline CDR1 and CDR2 sequences are SNHLY and FYNNEI. The CDR3 is 16 amino acids. Trimming cost V 1 base and J 6 bases, with 13 bases left between them. The CDR3 nucleotides are TGTGCCAGCAGTGAAGGACGAACAGGGAGTAATTCACCCCTCCACTTT. The encoded protein is CASSEGRTGSNSPLHF.

The rearrangement joins TRBV6-5 to TRBJ2-3; 7 bases are shared with TRBD2. Losses at the gene ends were 6 bases for V and 4 bases for J; bases not matched to a gene: 7. CDR3 length: 14 amino acids. From germline, CDR1 is MNHEY and CDR2 SVGAGI. The CDR3 coding sequence is TGTGCCAGCAGCCCCGTTGCGGGGGCAGATACGCAGTATTTT. Its translation is CASSPVAGADTQYF.

This chain joins TRBV7-2 and TRBJ1-5; D gene ambiguous. The CDR3 contains 18 residues. Trimming pared 3 bases from V and 6 bases from J, leaving 24 bases between. Germline CDR1 is SGHTA and CDR2 is FQGNSA. The CDR3 nucleotides are TGTGCCAGCAGCTTTGACTTAGGCGACCTGAAATCTCCTCAGCCCCAGCATTTT. Protein sequence: CASSFDLGDLKSPQPQHF.

V usage is TRBV19 and J usage is TRBJ2-5; 8 bases line up with TRBD2. The CDR3 covers 12 residues. Looked up from germline, CDR1 is LNHDA and CDR2 is SQIVND (reference sequence). V gave up 9 bases and J gave up 5 bases; unmatched junction bases: 5. The chain's CDR3 is CASGRAWETQYF. CDR3 nucleotides: TGTGCCAGCGGGAGGGCCTGGGAGACCCAGTACTTC.

The J gene is TRBJ2-7, the V gene TRBV28; no reliable D call. Trimming cost V 10 bases and J 0 bases, with 10 bases left between them. The V gene's germline CDR1 is MDHEN and CDR2 SYDVKM. This CDR3 spans 12 amino acids. CDR3 nucleotide sequence: TGTGCCATACTCGGGTCCTCCTACGAGCAGTACTTC. It encodes CAILGSSYEQYF.

The CDR3 nucleotides read TGTGCCAGCAGCCACGGGAACAGCTTTAACACTGAAGCTTTCTTT. Its protein is CASSHGNSFNTEAFF. The rearrangement joins TRBV6-5 to TRBJ1-1; D is undetermined. In germline, CDR1 is MNHEY, CDR2 SVGAGI. V lost 6 bases to trimming and J lost 2 bases, with 16 bases between them. This CDR3 contains 15 residues.

CDR3 loop: CASSSGLQPQHF. The CDR3 DNA reads TGTGCCAGCAGCTCAGGGTTGCAGCCCCAGCATTTT. The V call is TRBV5-8, the J call TRBJ1-5; maybe TRBD1 (5 bases). The CDR3 is 12 amino acids. Trimming stripped 3 bases from V and 7 bases from J, with 8 bases between. Per the germline V gene, CDR1 is SGHTS and CDR2 is YDEGEE.

The chain recombines TRBV7-2 with TRBJ2-7; 12 positions match TRBD2. The germline gives CDR1 SGHTA, CDR2 FQGNSA. The CDR3 is made up of 15 amino acids. Losses at the gene ends were 5 bases for V and 4 bases for J; bases not matched to a gene: 6. CDR3 sequence reads: CASSPRLAGVYEQYF. CDR3 nucleotides: TGTGCCAGCAGCCCCCGACTAGCGGGAGTTTACGAGCAGTACTTC.